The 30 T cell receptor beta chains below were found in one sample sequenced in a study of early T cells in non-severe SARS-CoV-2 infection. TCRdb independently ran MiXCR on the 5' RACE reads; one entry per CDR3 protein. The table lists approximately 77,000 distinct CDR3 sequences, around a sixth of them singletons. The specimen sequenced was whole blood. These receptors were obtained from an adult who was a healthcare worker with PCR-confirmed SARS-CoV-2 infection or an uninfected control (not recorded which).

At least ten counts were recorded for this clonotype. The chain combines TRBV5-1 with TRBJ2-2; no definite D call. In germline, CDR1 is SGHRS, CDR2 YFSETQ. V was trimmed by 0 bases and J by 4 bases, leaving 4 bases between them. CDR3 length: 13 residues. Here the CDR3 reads CASSLGGTGELFF. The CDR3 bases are TGCGCCAGCAGCTTGGGAGGCACCGGGGAGCTGTTTTTT.

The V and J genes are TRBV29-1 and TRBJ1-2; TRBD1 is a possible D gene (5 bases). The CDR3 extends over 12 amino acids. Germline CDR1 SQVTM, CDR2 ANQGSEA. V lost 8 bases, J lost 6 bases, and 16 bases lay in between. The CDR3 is CSFLGGPNGYTF. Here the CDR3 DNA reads TGCAGCTTTCTGGGGGGACCGAATGGCTACACCTTC.

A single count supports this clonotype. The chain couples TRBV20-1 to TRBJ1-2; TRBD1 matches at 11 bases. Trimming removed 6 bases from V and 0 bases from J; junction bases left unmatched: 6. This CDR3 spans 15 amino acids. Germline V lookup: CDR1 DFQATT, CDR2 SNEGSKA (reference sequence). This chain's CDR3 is CSATGTGGANYGYTF. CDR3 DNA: TGCAGTGCGACTGGGACAGGGGGAGCTAACTATGGCTACACCTTC.

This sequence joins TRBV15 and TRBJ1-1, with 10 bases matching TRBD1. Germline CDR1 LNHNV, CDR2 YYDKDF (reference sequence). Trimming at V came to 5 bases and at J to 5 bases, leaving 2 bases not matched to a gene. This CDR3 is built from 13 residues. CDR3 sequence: CATSGDRGTEAFF. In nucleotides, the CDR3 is TGTGCCACCAGCGGGGACAGGGGAACTGAAGCTTTCTTT.

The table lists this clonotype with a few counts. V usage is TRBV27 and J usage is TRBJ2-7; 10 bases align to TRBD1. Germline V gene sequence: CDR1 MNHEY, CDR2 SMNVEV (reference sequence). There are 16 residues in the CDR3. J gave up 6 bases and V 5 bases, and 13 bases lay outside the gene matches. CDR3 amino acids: CASSTLAGQGTVEQYF. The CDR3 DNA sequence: TGTGCCAGCAGTACCCTGGCGGGACAGGGGACGGTCGAGCAGTACTTC.

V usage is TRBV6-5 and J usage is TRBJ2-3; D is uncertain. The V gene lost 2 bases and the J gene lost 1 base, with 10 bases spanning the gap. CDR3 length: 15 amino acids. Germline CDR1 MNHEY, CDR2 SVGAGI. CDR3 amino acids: CASSYAGLGTDTQYF. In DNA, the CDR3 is TGTGCCAGCAGTTACGCCGGGTTAGGCACAGATACGCAGTATTTT.

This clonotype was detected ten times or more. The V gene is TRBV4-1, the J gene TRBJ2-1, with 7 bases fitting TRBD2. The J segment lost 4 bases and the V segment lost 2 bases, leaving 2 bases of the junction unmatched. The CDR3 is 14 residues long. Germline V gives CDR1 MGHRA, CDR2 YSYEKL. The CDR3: CASSQYGGYNEQFF. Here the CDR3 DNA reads TGCGCCAGCAGCCAATACGGGGGGTACAATGAGCAGTTCTTC.

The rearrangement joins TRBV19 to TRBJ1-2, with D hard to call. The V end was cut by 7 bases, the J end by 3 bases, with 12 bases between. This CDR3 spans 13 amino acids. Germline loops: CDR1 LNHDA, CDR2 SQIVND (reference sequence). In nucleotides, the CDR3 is TGTGCCAGTACCAAACAGAACGACTATGGCTACACCTTC. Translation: CASTKQNDYGYTF.

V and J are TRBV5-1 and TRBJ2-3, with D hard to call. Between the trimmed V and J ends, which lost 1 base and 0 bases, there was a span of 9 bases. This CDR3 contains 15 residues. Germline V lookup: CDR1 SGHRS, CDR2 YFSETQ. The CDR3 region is CASSLMDPSTDTQYF. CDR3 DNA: TGCGCCAGCAGCTTGATGGATCCGAGCACAGATACGCAGTATTTT.

CDR3 sequence reads: CASSAGPPPNTQYF. The CDR3 DNA reads as TGTGCCAGCAGCGCCGGGCCACCTCCCAATACGCAGTATTTT. The J gene is TRBJ2-3, the V gene TRBV7-2, with D unresolved. The V end lost 5 bases, the J end lost 7 bases, and 16 bases lay between the germline ends. The CDR3 consists of 14 residues. CDR1 is SGHTA, CDR2 FQGNSA, per germline.

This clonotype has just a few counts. CDR3 amino acids: CASSYGGQLNTGELFF. DNA of the CDR3: TGTGCCAGCAGTTACGGGGGACAGCTCAACACCGGGGAGCTGTTTTTT. This chain joins TRBV6-5 and TRBJ2-2; 7 bases are shared with TRBD1. With 2 bases clipped from V and 2 bases from J, the junction kept 5 bases outside the gene matches. The V gene's germline CDR1 is MNHEY and CDR2 SVGAGI. This CDR3 is 16 amino acids long.

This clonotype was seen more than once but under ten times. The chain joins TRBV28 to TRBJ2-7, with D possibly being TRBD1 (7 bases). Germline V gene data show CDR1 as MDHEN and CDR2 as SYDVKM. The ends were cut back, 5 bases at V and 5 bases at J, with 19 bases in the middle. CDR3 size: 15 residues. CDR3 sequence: CASSQFSTGEDEQYF. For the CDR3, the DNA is TGTGCCAGCAGTCAATTTAGTACAGGGGAGGACGAGCAGTACTTC.

The chain's CDR3 is CASRNQRGGQDTQYF. DNA of the CDR3: TGTGCCAGCAGAAACCAGCGGGGGGGCCAAGATACGCAGTATTTT. This chain connects TRBV6-5 to TRBJ2-3, with TRBD2 identical over 10 bases. With 6 bases clipped from V and 5 bases from J, the junction kept 8 bases outside the gene matches. Germline values: CDR1 MNHEY, CDR2 SVGAGI. The CDR3 runs 15 residues.

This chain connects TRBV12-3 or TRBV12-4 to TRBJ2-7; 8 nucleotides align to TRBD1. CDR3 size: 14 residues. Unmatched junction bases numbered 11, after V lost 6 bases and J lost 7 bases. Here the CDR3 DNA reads TGTGCCAGCAGCCGGACTCAGGGGGCCGTTGAGCAGTACTTC. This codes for CASSRTQGAVEQYF.

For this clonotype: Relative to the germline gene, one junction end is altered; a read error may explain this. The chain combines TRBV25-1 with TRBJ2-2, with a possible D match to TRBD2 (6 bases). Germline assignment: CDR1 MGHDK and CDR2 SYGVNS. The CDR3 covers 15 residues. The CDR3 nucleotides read TGTGCCAGCAGTGATTTAGCGGTGAACACCGGGGAGCTTTTTTTT. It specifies CASSDLAVNTGELFF.

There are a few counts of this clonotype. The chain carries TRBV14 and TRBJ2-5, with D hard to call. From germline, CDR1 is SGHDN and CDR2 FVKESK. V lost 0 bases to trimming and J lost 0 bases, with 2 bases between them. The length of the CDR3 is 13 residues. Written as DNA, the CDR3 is TGTGCCAGCAGCCAAGAGTACCAAGAGACCCAGTACTTC. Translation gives CASSQEYQETQYF.

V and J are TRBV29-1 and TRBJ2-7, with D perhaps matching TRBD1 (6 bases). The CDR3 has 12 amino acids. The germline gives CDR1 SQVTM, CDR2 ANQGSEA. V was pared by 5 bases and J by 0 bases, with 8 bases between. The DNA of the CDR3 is TGCAGCGTTACAGGGAACTCCTACGAGCAGTACTTC. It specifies CSVTGNSYEQYF.

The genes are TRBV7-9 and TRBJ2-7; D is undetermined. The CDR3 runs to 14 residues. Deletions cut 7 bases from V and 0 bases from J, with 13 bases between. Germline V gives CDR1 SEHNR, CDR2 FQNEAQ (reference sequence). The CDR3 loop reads CASNSLSASYEQYF. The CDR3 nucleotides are TGTGCCAGCAACTCTCTCAGCGCCTCCTACGAGCAGTACTTC.

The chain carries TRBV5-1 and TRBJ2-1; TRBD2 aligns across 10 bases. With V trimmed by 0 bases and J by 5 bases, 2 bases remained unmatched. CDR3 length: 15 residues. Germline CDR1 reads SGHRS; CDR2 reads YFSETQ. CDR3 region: CASSLGLAGNNEQFF. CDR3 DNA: TGCGCCAGCAGCTTGGGACTAGCGGGCAACAATGAGCAGTTCTTC.

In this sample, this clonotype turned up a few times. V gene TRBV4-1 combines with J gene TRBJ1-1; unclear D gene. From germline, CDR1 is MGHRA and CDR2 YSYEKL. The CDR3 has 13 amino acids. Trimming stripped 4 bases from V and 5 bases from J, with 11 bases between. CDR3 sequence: CASSLAEGTEAFF. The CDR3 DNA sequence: TGCGCCAGCAGCCTAGCGGAGGGAACTGAAGCTTTCTTT.

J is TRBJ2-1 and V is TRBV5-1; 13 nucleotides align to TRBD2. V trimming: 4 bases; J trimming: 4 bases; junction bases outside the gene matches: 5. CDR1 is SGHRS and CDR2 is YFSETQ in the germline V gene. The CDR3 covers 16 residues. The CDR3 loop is CASSPGLAGSYNEQFF. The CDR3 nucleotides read TGCGCCAGCAGCCCGGGACTAGCGGGGAGTTACAATGAGCAGTTCTTC.

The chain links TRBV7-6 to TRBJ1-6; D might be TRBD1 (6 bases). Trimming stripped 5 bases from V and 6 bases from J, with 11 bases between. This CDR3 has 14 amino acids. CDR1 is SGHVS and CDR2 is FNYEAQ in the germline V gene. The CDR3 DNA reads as TGTGCCAGCAGCCTACAGGGAAGTAATTCACCCCTCCACTTT. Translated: CASSLQGSNSPLHF.

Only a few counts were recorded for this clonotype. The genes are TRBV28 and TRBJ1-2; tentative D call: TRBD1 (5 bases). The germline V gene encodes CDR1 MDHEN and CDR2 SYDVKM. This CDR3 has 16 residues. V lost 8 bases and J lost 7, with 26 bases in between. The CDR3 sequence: CASLTGTYRISGGYTF. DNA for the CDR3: TGTGCCAGCCTAACCGGGACGTATCGCATCTCTGGTGGCTACACCTTC.

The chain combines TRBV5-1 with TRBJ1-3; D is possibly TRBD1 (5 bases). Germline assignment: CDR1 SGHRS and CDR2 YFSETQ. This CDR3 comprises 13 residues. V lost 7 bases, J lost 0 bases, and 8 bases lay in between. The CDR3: CASFGGSGNTIYF. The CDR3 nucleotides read TGCGCCAGCTTCGGGGGCTCTGGAAACACCATATATTTT.

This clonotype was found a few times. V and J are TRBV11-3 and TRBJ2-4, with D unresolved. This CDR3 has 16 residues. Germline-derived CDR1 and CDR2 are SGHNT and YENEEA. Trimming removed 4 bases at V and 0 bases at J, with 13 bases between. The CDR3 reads CASSSTIGIAKNIQYF. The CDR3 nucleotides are TGTGCCAGCAGCTCAACGATAGGTATAGCCAAAAACATTCAGTACTTC. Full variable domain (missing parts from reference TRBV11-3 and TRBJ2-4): EAGVVQSPRYKIIEKKQPVAFWCNPISGHNTLYWYLQNLGQGPELLIRYENEEAVDDSQLPKDRFSAERLKGVDSTLKIQPAELGDSAVYLCASSSTIGIAKNIQYFGAGTRLSVL.

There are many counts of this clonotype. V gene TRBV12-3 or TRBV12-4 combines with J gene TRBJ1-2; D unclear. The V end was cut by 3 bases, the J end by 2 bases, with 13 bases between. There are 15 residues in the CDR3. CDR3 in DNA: TGTGCCAGCAGTTTTTTCAACAGAAAGAACTATGGCTACACCTTC. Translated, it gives CASSFFNRKNYGYTF.

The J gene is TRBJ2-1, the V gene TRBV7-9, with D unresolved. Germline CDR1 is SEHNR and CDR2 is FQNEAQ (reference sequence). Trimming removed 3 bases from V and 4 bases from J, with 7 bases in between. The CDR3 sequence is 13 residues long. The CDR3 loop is CASSFSLYNEQFF. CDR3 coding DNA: TGTGCCAGCAGCTTTTCCCTTTACAATGAGCAGTTCTTC.

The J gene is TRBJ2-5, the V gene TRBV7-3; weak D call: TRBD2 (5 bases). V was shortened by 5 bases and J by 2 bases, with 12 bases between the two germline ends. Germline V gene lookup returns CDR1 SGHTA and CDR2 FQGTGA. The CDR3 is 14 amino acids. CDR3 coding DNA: TGTGCCAGCAGCCCACGGGGTCGACAAGAGACCCAGTACTTC. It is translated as CASSPRGRQETQYF. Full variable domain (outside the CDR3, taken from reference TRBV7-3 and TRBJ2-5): GAGVSQTPSNKVTEKGKYVELRCDPISGHTALYWYRQSLGQGPEFLIYFQGTGAADDSGLPNDRFFAVRPEGSVSTLKIQRTERGDSAVYLCASSPRGRQETQYFGPGTRLLVL.

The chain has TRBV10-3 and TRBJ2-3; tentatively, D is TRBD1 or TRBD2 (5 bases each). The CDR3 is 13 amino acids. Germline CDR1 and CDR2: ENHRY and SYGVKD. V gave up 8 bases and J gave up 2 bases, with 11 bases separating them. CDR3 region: CAIWDAATDTQYF. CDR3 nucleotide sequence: TGTGCCATCTGGGACGCGGCCACAGATACGCAGTATTTT.

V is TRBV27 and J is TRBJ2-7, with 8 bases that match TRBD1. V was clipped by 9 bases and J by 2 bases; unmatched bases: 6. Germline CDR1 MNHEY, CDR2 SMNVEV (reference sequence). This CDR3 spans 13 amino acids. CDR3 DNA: TGTGCCAGTTCTACAGGGGGGACCTACGAGCAGTACTTC. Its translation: CASSTGGTYEQYF.